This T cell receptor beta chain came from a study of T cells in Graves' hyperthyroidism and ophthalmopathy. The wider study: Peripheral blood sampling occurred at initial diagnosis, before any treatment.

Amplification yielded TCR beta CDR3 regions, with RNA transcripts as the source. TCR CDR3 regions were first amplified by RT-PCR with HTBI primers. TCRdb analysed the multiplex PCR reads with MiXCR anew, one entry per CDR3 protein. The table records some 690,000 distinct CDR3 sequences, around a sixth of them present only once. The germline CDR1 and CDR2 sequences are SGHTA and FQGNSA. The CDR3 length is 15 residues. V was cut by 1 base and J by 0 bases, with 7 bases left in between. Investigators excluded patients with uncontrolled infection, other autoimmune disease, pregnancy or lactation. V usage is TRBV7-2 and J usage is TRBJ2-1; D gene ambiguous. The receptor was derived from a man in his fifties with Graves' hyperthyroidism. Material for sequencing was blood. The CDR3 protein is CASSLDPNSYNEQFF. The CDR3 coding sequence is TGTGCCAGCAGCTTAGATCCTAACTCCTACAATGAGCAGTTCTTC.